There are a few counts of the clone carrying this T cell receptor beta chain. Other DNA variants within this sample encode the same CDR3. This sample was included in a study of shared clonotypes between healthy human individuals. Sequenced by immunoSEQ multiplex PCR; TCRdb stores in-frame clones only, minus some. The sample comprises about 2.3 million clones, 92% of which are singletons, and around 0.38% rests with the top ten. The germline V gene encodes CDR1 SGHRS and CDR2 YFSETQ. Unmatched junction bases numbered 0, after V lost 2 bases and J lost 0 bases. The CDR3 has 14 residues. Source material: naive CD4+ T cells from PBMCs. Subset: CD45RA+ positively selected. This clonotype was obtained from a man aged 18-30 years in good health. Some clones in this sample may be carry-over from other donors' samples. This rearrangement joins TRBV5-1 to TRBJ2-7; 9 bases fit TRBD2. The CDR3 DNA is TGCGCCAGCAGCTTTAGCGGGGGCTCCTACGAGCAGTACTTC. Its protein is CASSFSGGSYEQYF.